This passage covers 31 T cell receptor beta chains from one sample sequenced in a study of OX40 agonist ivuxolimab in advanced cancers. The repertoire was sequenced with immunoSEQ multiplex PCR; TCRdb's copy has only in-frame clones and lacks some. The sample records 25,000 to 30,000 clones, 80% to 90% being singletons. Sequenced here: CD4+ or CD8+ T cells sorted from blood, sampled in a trial of the OX40 agonist ivuxolimab. These receptors were taken from an adult with an advanced solid tumor such as melanoma, head and neck, liver or kidney cancer.

The chain employs TRBV12-5 and TRBJ2-1, with 8 bases lining up with TRBD2. J gave up 6 bases and V 8 bases, and 3 bases lay outside the gene matches. This CDR3 region has 12 residues. Germline V gene lookup returns CDR1 LGHNT and CDR2 FRNRAP. The CDR3 region is CASSGGFNEQFF. Here the CDR3 DNA reads TGTGCTAGTAGCGGGGGATTCAATGAGCAGTTCTTC.

This clone was recorded once. V usage is TRBV6-5 and J usage is TRBJ1-6; D not resolved. In germline, CDR1 is MNHEY, CDR2 SVGAGI. The V and J ends lost 1 base and 0 bases respectively, with 7 bases between them. The CDR3 extends over 16 amino acids. The CDR3 spells CASSYFGSSYNSPLHF. The DNA for the CDR3 is TGTGCCAGCAGTTACTTTGGGAGCTCCTATAATTCACCCCTCCACTTT.

The chain combines TRBV28 with TRBJ2-7, with D uncertain. This CDR3 has 15 amino acids. The V and J ends lost 9 bases and 0 bases respectively, with 18 bases between them. The V gene's germline CDR1 is MDHEN and CDR2 SYDVKM. The CDR3 DNA is TGTGCCAGTACAGCCCCCCAGAGAGCCTCCTACGAGCAGTACTTC. Encoded protein: CASTAPQRASYEQYF.

V gene TRBV4-2 combines with J gene TRBJ2-7, with 7 bases matching TRBD1. The J segment lost 7 bases and the V segment lost 3 bases, leaving 12 bases of the junction unmatched. Per the germline V gene, CDR1 is LGHNA and CDR2 is YNFKEQ. The CDR3 spans 15 residues. This CDR3 reads CASSQRGATGREQYF. DNA of the CDR3: TGTGCCAGCAGCCAGAGAGGGGCGACAGGGAGAGAGCAGTACTTC.

This chain connects TRBV7-9 to TRBJ1-3; TRBD1 matches at 8 bases. V dropped 4 bases and J dropped 3; count of bases not matched to a gene: 5. Germline loops: CDR1 SEHNR, CDR2 FQNEAQ (reference sequence). The CDR3 extends over 15 amino acids. The CDR3 DNA follows: TGTGCCAGCAGCTACTCGGACAGGGATGGAAACACCATATATTTT. Amino acids: CASSYSDRDGNTIYF.

The J gene is TRBJ1-2, the V gene TRBV30; TRBD1 matches 9 bases. The CDR3 spans 14 residues. After removal of 1 base from V and 10 bases from J, the junction contained 10 bases not matched to a gene. The germline CDR1 and CDR2 sequences are GTSNPN and SVGIG (reference sequence). In nucleotides, the CDR3 is TGTGCCTGGAGTGATCCGGGACAGGGTTTCTCCTACACCTTC. Its translation: CAWSDPGQGFSYTF.

This rearrangement joins TRBV27 to TRBJ2-1; tentatively, D is TRBD1 (5 bases). The germline gives CDR1 MNHEY, CDR2 SMNVEV (reference sequence). The CDR3 covers 16 residues. V shed 0 bases and J shed 4 bases, with 13 bases lying between them. Here the CDR3 reads CASSLSPQGQYNEQFF. The DNA for the CDR3 is TGTGCCAGCAGTTTATCGCCGCAGGGCCAATACAATGAGCAGTTCTTC.

The V gene is TRBV27, the J gene TRBJ1-2, with D hard to call. CDR1 and CDR2 from the germline V gene are MNHEY and SMNVEV (reference sequence). The V end was cut by 5 bases, the J end by 7 bases, with 8 bases between. There are 11 residues in the CDR3. The CDR3 DNA is TGTGCCAGCAGTCCTGGGTTTGGCTACACCTTC. Translation: CASSPGFGYTF.

The V and J genes are TRBV28 and TRBJ1-5, with a tentative D call TRBD1 (5 bases). CDR1 MDHEN and CDR2 SYDVKM come from the germline V gene. Trimming shortened V by 5 bases and J by 6 bases, and 14 bases separated the two germline ends. This CDR3 contains 14 residues. The CDR3 DNA is TGTGCCAGCAGTCTGAGGGGAATAGCTCAGCCCCAGCATTTT. This encodes CASSLRGIAQPQHF.

This sequence joins TRBV2 and TRBJ1-4; weak D call: TRBD1 (5 bases). V lost 4 bases and J 14 bases, leaving 8 bases between the germline ends. The CDR3 sequence is 10 residues long. Germline V gene data show CDR1 as SNHLY and CDR2 as FYNNEI. The CDR3 spells CASSGRGLFF. The CDR3 DNA sequence: TGTGCCAGCAGTGGACGGGGGCTGTTTTTT.

The chain carries TRBV15 and TRBJ2-4; TRBD2 is a possible D gene (7 bases). The germline gives CDR1 LNHNV, CDR2 YYDKDF (reference sequence). V was shortened by 0 bases and J by 5 bases, with 14 bases between the two germline ends. The CDR3 extends over 16 amino acids. The CDR3 region has the DNA TGTGCCACCAGCAGAGATTTGGGAGGGGGTGAAAACATTCAGTACTTC. Translated: CATSRDLGGGENIQYF.

The V call is TRBV27, the J call TRBJ2-1; unclear D gene. Trimming removed 6 bases from V and 0 bases from J, with 15 bases in between. The germline V gene has CDR1 MNHEY and CDR2 SMNVEV (reference sequence). The CDR3 loop spans 16 amino acids. CDR3 amino acids: CASSLTTASSYNEQFF. DNA for the CDR3: TGTGCCAGCAGCCTCACTACTGCGAGCTCCTACAATGAGCAGTTCTTC.

The chain employs TRBV2 and TRBJ1-1; the D is unclear. Trimming took off 6 bases at V and 5 bases at J, with 7 bases between the two ends. The CDR3 loop spans 11 amino acids. Germline CDR1 reads SNHLY; CDR2 reads FYNNEI. The CDR3 bases are TGTGCCAGCAGGGGAGGAACTGAAGCTTTCTTT. This codes for CASRGGTEAFF.

Points on this clone: A read error may produce the germline difference seen at one junction end. The rearrangement uses TRBV7-7 and TRBJ2-7; tentative D call: TRBD1 (6 bases). From germline, CDR1 is SSHAT and CDR2 FNYEAQ (reference sequence). This CDR3 is built from 15 residues. The chain's CDR3 is CASSSGDRHSNEQYF. In DNA, the CDR3 is TGTGCTAGCAGCTCCGGCGACAGGCACAGCAACGAGCAGTACTTC.

The chain joins TRBV5-5 to TRBJ2-1; 7 bases fit TRBD1. Looked up from germline, CDR1 is SGHKS and CDR2 is YYEKEE (reference sequence). The CDR3 sequence is 16 residues long. The V and J ends lost 0 bases and 4 bases, in that order; junction bases with no gene match: 7. The CDR3 nucleotides are TGTGCCAGCAGCTTGGCCGCCCCGGGACAGTACAATGAGCAGTTCTTC. Residues: CASSLAAPGQYNEQFF.

The J gene is TRBJ2-3, the V gene TRBV10-2; D gene uncertain. Trimming removed 0 bases from V and 5 bases from J, with 12 bases in between. Germline CDR1 WSHSY, CDR2 SAAADI. This CDR3 has 15 residues. The CDR3 is CASSESTLSGDTQYF. As DNA, the CDR3 is TGCGCCAGCAGTGAGTCCACGCTTTCAGGAGATACGCAGTATTTT.

In regard to this clone: One junction end does not reproduce the germline sequence, and a read error may be involved. Different DNA sequences within this sample yield the same CDR3. The rearrangement joins TRBV11-2 to TRBJ2-7, with 7 nucleotides matching TRBD1. The germline gives CDR1 SGHAT, CDR2 FQNNGV. This CDR3 contains 15 residues. The CDR3: CASSPGDRASYEQYF. In DNA, the CDR3 is TGTGCCAGCAGCCCAGGCGACAGGGCCTCCTACGAGCAATACTTC.

V is TRBV5-6 and J is TRBJ2-5, with D maybe TRBD2 (6 bases). CDR1 is SGHDT and CDR2 is YYEEEE in the germline V gene. V lost 0 bases to trimming and J lost 5 bases, with 11 bases between them. The CDR3 consists of 14 residues. This chain's CDR3 is CASSLGASAETQYF. CDR3 bases: TGTGCCAGCAGCTTGGGCGCTAGCGCGGAGACCCAGTACTTC.

This chain links TRBV28 with TRBJ2-1; 9 bases fit TRBD1. The CDR3 sequence is 14 residues long. After removal of 3 bases from V and 8 bases from J, the junction contained 5 bases not matched to a gene. The germline gives CDR1 MDHEN, CDR2 SYDVKM. The CDR3 here is CASSLGTGIDEQFF. DNA of the CDR3: TGTGCCAGCAGTTTGGGGACAGGGATTGATGAGCAGTTCTTC.

The rearrangement links TRBV4-1 to TRBJ2-3; no clear D. The CDR3 is 16 amino acids. Germline CDR1 and CDR2: MGHRA and YSYEKL. Trimming took 1 base from V and 0 from J, leaving 11 bases between them. DNA of the CDR3: TGCGCCAGCAGCCAAGTGCCCCGCCTAAGCACAGATACGCAGTATTTT. This gives the protein CASSQVPRLSTDTQYF.

The V gene is TRBV28, the J gene TRBJ2-5; 9 nucleotides agree with TRBD1. The DNA end lines up better with TRBJ2-7; the J call may be wrong. The CDR3 has 15 amino acids. Germline CDR1 is MDHEN and CDR2 is SYDVKM. CDR3 bases: TGTGCCAGCAGTTCTGGGACAGGGACCTCCTACGAGCAGTACTTC. Its translation is CASSSGTGTSYEQYF.

V usage is TRBV5-4 and J usage is TRBJ2-1, with 8 bases matching TRBD1. Trimming at V came to 6 bases and at J to 6 bases, leaving 8 bases not matched to a gene. The V gene's germline CDR1 is SGHNT and CDR2 YYREEE (reference sequence). The CDR3 loop spans 14 amino acids. The CDR3 DNA sequence: TGTGCCAGCACTCAAGGACAGGGCAGCAATGAGCAGTTCTTC. Translation: CASTQGQGSNEQFF.

V and J are TRBV6-1 and TRBJ2-3; D is uncertain. The CDR3 consists of 15 residues. CDR1 is MNHNS, CDR2 SASEGT, per germline. The V end lost 2 bases, the J end lost 1 base, and 10 bases lay between the germline ends. The CDR3 reads CASSEKVERTDTQYF. Written as DNA, the CDR3 is TGTGCCAGCAGTGAAAAGGTAGAGCGCACAGATACGCAGTATTTT.

The rearrangement uses TRBV5-4 and TRBJ2-1; no reliable D call. CDR1 and CDR2 from the germline V gene are SGHNT and YYREEE (reference sequence). The V and J ends lost 3 bases and 6 bases respectively, with 7 bases between them. The CDR3 totals 12 residues. Written as DNA, the CDR3 is TGTGCCAGCAGCTCCTCCGTCAATGAGCAGTTCTTC. Translated, it gives CASSSSVNEQFF.

This chain joins TRBV27 and TRBJ1-3; D call uncertain. Germline V lookup: CDR1 MNHEY, CDR2 SMNVEV (reference sequence). CDR3 length equals 13 residues. V gave up 6 bases and J gave up 4 bases, with 10 bases separating them. The CDR3 DNA sequence: TGTGCCAGCAGCTACGGAAGGGGAAACACCATATATTTT. As protein: CASSYGRGNTIYF.

This chain connects TRBV7-2 to TRBJ1-1; 7 bases align to TRBD1. Looked up from germline, CDR1 is SGHTA and CDR2 is FQGNSA. This CDR3 has 12 amino acids. The V segment lost 5 bases and the J segment 5 bases; nucleotides outside the gene matches: 2. CDR3 sequence reads: CASSPGGTEAFF. CDR3 coding DNA: TGTGCCAGCAGCCCAGGGGGGACTGAAGCTTTCTTT.

The chain employs TRBV5-4 and TRBJ1-2; TRBD1 aligns across 9 bases. Trimming at V came to 3 bases and at J to 5 bases, leaving 11 bases not matched to a gene. The germline CDR1 and CDR2 sequences are SGHNT and YYREEE (reference sequence). The CDR3 is 16 residues long. As DNA, the CDR3 is TGTGCCAGCAGCTCGAAGGGACAGGGAGATCTATATGGCTACACCTTC. This codes for CASSSKGQGDLYGYTF.

The chain has TRBV28 and TRBJ2-1; D possibly matches TRBD1 or TRBD2 (5 bases each). Germline V CDR1 and CDR2: MDHEN, SYDVKM. CDR3 length: 15 amino acids. Trimming removed 6 bases from V and 1 base from J, with 13 bases in between. The CDR3 region has the DNA TGTGCCAGCAGCCGCCCCAGGGAGTCCTACAATGAGCAGTTCTTC. Translation: CASSRPRESYNEQFF.

The genes are TRBV5-1 and TRBJ2-7; D is possibly TRBD1 (6 bases). Trimming took 1 base from V and 6 from J, leaving 8 bases between them. The CDR3 spans 12 residues. Germline V CDR1 and CDR2: SGHRS, YFSETQ. CDR3 protein: CASSLWGLEQYF. The CDR3 region has the DNA TGCGCCAGCAGCTTGTGGGGGCTCGAGCAGTACTTC. The full variable domain, completed using reference TRBV5-1 and TRBJ2-7, is KAGVTQTPRYLIKTRGQQVTLSCSPISGHRSVSWYQQTPGQGLQFLFEYFSETQRNKGNFPGRFSGRQFSNSRSEMNVSTLELGDSALYLCASSLWGLEQYFGPGTRLTVT.

This chain joins TRBV19 and TRBJ2-3; D is tentatively TRBD1 or TRBD2 (5 bases each). Deletions cut 8 bases from V and 4 bases from J, with 25 bases between. This CDR3 is 17 amino acids long. Germline CDR1 is LNHDA and CDR2 is SQIVND (reference sequence). The CDR3 DNA sequence: TGTGCCAGTTCTGATCCCCCGCGGATCCGGGACCCAGATACGCAGTATTTT. It yields the protein CASSDPPRIRDPDTQYF.

This clone has a single count. The chain links TRBV27 to TRBJ2-1; D possibly corresponds to TRBD1 (5 bases). The length of the CDR3 is 13 residues. Trimming removed 2 bases at V and 4 bases at J, with 6 bases between. Germline CDR1 is MNHEY and CDR2 is SMNVEV (reference sequence). The CDR3 loop reads CASSLGHYNEQFF. CDR3 bases: TGTGCCAGCAGTTTAGGACATTACAATGAGCAGTTCTTC.